These 22 T cell receptor beta chains came from one sample sequenced in a study of OX40 agonist ivuxolimab in advanced cancers. The table came from immunoSEQ multiplex PCR; TCRdb's copy has only in-frame clones and leaves some out. The sample shows over 85,000 clones, 84% of them seen only once. The sample consisted of CD4+ or CD8+ T cells sorted from blood, taken in a trial of the OX40 agonist ivuxolimab. The receptors here all came from an adult with an advanced solid tumor such as melanoma, head and neck, liver or kidney cancer.

CDR3 coding DNA: TGTGCCTGGAGTGGCCCCACGGTGAACACCGGGGAGCTGTTTTTT. Translating it yields CAWSGPTVNTGELFF. The V call is TRBV30, the J call TRBJ2-2; unclear D gene. Between the trimmed V and J ends, which lost 1 base and 1 base, there was a span of 10 bases. The CDR3 has 15 residues. CDR1 and CDR2 from the germline V gene are GTSNPN and SVGIG (reference sequence).

The V gene is TRBV28, the J gene TRBJ2-3; no reliable D call. V lost 6 bases and J 1 base, leaving 11 bases between the germline ends. The CDR3 loop spans 14 amino acids. Germline CDR1 reads MDHEN; CDR2 reads SYDVKM. The CDR3 loop is CASRSTLGTDTQYF. The DNA for the CDR3 is TGTGCCAGCAGAAGCACCCTAGGCACAGATACGCAGTATTTT.

This clone was found a few times. This sequence joins TRBV7-8 and TRBJ1-2; D not certain. CDR3 size: 14 residues. Germline CDR1 and CDR2: SGHVS and FQNEAQ. V dropped 4 bases and J dropped 8 bases, with 17 bases sitting between them. CDR3 sequence: CASSSFITDWGYTF. Here the CDR3 DNA reads TGTGCCAGCAGCTCGTTCATTACGGACTGGGGCTACACCTTC.

The V and J genes are TRBV7-8 and TRBJ2-6; D might be TRBD2 (5 bases). This CDR3 region has 16 residues. Germline CDR1 SGHVS, CDR2 FQNEAQ. V shed 5 bases and J shed 0 bases, with 11 bases lying between them. In nucleotides, the CDR3 is TGTGCCAGCAGCCAAGCGGCAAGCTCTGGGGCCAACGTCCTGACTTTC. Protein: CASSQAASSGANVLTF.

The chain couples TRBV5-5 to TRBJ2-7, with a possible D match to TRBD2 (5 bases). CDR3 size: 14 residues. Germline CDR1 and CDR2: SGHKS and YYEKEE (reference sequence). With 0 bases removed from V and 2 bases from J, the gap between germline ends came to 9 bases. The CDR3 spells CASSLEEGTYEQYV. Written as DNA, the CDR3 is TGTGCCAGCAGCTTGGAAGAGGGCACCTACGAGCAGTACGTC.

The chain couples TRBV18 to TRBJ1-1; D call uncertain. V lost 6 bases, J lost 3 bases, and 11 bases lay in between. The CDR3 sequence is 13 residues long. Looked up from germline, CDR1 is KGHSH and CDR2 is LQKENI. The CDR3 protein is CASSPGSDTEAFF. CDR3 in DNA: TGTGCCAGCTCCCCCGGTAGTGACACTGAAGCTTTCTTT.

The chain has TRBV27 and TRBJ2-3; no clear D. The CDR3 is 14 residues long. Between the trimmed V and J ends, which lost 8 bases and 3 bases, there was a span of 15 bases. CDR1 MNHEY and CDR2 SMNVEV come from the germline V gene (reference sequence). The chain's CDR3 is CASEKRTRTDTQYF. Here the CDR3 DNA reads TGTGCCAGCGAAAAGCGTACCCGGACAGATACGCAGTATTTT.

This chain connects TRBV23-1 to TRBJ2-7; D not resolved. TRBV23-1 is labeled an ORF, and its function is uncertain. V was cut by 4 bases and J by 3 bases, with 10 bases left in between. The CDR3 has 13 residues. Written as DNA, the CDR3 is TGCGCCAGCAGTCCTTTATTGGTCTACGAGCAGTACGTC. It translates to CASSPLLVYEQYV.

In its sample, this clone was seen once. V usage is TRBV7-2 and J usage is TRBJ2-3; D is perhaps TRBD1 (6 bases). Germline CDR1 SGHTA, CDR2 FQGNSA. The CDR3 loop spans 13 amino acids. Trimming took off 4 bases at V and 3 bases at J, with 8 bases between the two ends. For the CDR3, the DNA is TGTGCCAGCAGCTCACAGGGAACAGATACGCAGTATTTT. This codes for CASSSQGTDTQYF.

The chain carries TRBV6-1 and TRBJ2-7; D is undetermined. Between the trimmed V and J ends, which lost 5 bases and 3 bases, there was a span of 11 bases. The CDR3 has 13 amino acids. CDR1 MNHNS and CDR2 SASEGT come from the germline V gene. The CDR3: CASSNSGVYEQYF. The CDR3 nucleotides read TGTGCCAGCAGTAACTCCGGCGTCTACGAGCAGTACTTC.

The chain joins TRBV18 to TRBJ1-1; D is unclear. This CDR3 comprises 15 residues. Germline loops: CDR1 KGHSH, CDR2 LQKENI. Trimming cost V 2 bases and J 3 bases, with 13 bases left between them. The CDR3 nucleotides are TGTGCCAGCTCACCATCCGCGGTCCCGGACACTGAAGCTTTCTTT. This sequence encodes CASSPSAVPDTEAFF.

The chain combines TRBV5-1 with TRBJ2-3; no clear D gene. Germline loops: CDR1 SGHRS, CDR2 YFSETQ. Between the trimmed V and J ends, which lost 6 bases and 0 bases, there was a span of 8 bases. This CDR3 has 13 amino acids. The CDR3 protein is CASNEGSTDTQYF. Here the CDR3 DNA reads TGCGCCAGCAACGAAGGAAGCACAGATACGCAGTATTTT.

The CDR3: CASSPSMAGHSGNTIYF. The CDR3 coding sequence is TGCGCCAGCAGCCCTTCCATGGCAGGGCACTCTGGAAACACCATATATTTT. The rearrangement joins TRBV4-1 to TRBJ1-3; maybe TRBD1 (5 bases). The CDR3 totals 17 residues. The V and J ends lost 4 bases and 0 bases respectively, with 16 bases between them. Germline assignment: CDR1 MGHRA and CDR2 YSYEKL.

This clone was recorded only once. V and J are TRBV19 and TRBJ2-6, with TRBD1 as a possible D gene (5 bases). Per the germline V gene, CDR1 is LNHDA and CDR2 is SQIVND (reference sequence). V lost 6 bases to trimming and J lost 0 bases, with 6 bases between them. The CDR3 sequence is 14 residues long. The CDR3 sequence: CASSRVSGANVLTF. For the CDR3, the DNA is TGTGCCAGTAGCAGGGTCTCTGGGGCCAACGTCCTGACTTTC.

V is TRBV12-5 and J is TRBJ2-3; perhaps TRBD1 as D (6 bases). This CDR3 comprises 14 residues. V lost 6 bases, J lost 2 bases, and 12 bases lay in between. Germline V gene lookup returns CDR1 LGHNT and CDR2 FRNRAP. CDR3 DNA: TGTGCTAGTGGCCTCAGGGGAGCCACAGATACGCAGTATTTT. It yields the protein CASGLRGATDTQYF.

This chain connects TRBV7-9 to TRBJ2-4, with D possibly being TRBD1 or TRBD2 (5 bases each). This CDR3 region has 13 residues. CDR1 and CDR2 (germline): SEHNR, FQNEAQ (reference sequence). Deletions cut 8 bases from V and 4 bases from J, with 12 bases between. CDR3 DNA: TGTGCCAGCTGGGACCGCGAAAAAAACATTCAGTACTTC. This codes for CASWDREKNIQYF.

This chain's CDR3 is CASSLDGAGDTQYF. DNA for the CDR3: TGTGCCAGCAGCTTGGATGGGGCCGGAGATACGCAGTATTTT. This rearrangement joins TRBV5-4 to TRBJ2-3; weak D call: TRBD1 (5 bases). V dropped 0 bases and J dropped 5 bases, with 10 bases sitting between them. Per the germline V gene, CDR1 is SGHNT and CDR2 is YYREEE (reference sequence). CDR3 length: 14 residues. Full variable domain (outside the CDR3, taken from reference TRBV5-4 and TRBJ2-3): ETGVTQSPTHLIKTRGQQVTLRCSSQSGHNTVSWYQQALGQGPQFIFQYYREEENGRGNFPPRFSGLQFPNYSSELNVNALELDDSALYLCASSLDGAGDTQYFGPGTRLTVL.

The genes are TRBV18 and TRBJ1-2; D unresolved. The germline V gene encodes CDR1 KGHSH and CDR2 LQKENI. CDR3 length: 17 residues. V lost 3 bases and J lost 1, with 18 bases in between. Here the CDR3 DNA reads TGTGCCAGCTCACCCCAAATGGGAGGGCGCAATAACTATGGCTACACCTTC. Translated, it gives CASSPQMGGRNNYGYTF.

The V call is TRBV2, the J call TRBJ2-7; a possible D gene is TRBD2 (6 bases). Germline V CDR1 and CDR2: SNHLY, FYNNEI. The CDR3 covers 15 residues. The CDR3 spells CAGSDGVGGSYEQYV. CDR3 DNA: TGTGCCGGCAGTGACGGGGTCGGGGGCTCCTACGAGCAGTACGTC.

The chain joins TRBV5-6 to TRBJ2-5; D may be TRBD1 or TRBD2 (6 bases each). Trimming shortened V by 4 bases and J by 2 bases, and 12 bases separated the two germline ends. There are 14 residues in the CDR3. The germline V gene has CDR1 SGHDT and CDR2 YYEEEE. The CDR3 coding sequence is TGTGCCAGCAGCCCGGTAGGGGGGCAAGAGACCCAGTACTTC. Translation gives CASSPVGGQETQYF.

This chain joins TRBV19 and TRBJ2-1; 7 nucleotides line up with TRBD2. Trimming removed 5 bases from V and 8 bases from J; junction bases left unmatched: 12. Looked up from germline, CDR1 is LNHDA and CDR2 is SQIVND (reference sequence). This CDR3 spans 15 amino acids. The CDR3 sequence: CASSPGGGSLDEQFF. CDR3 nucleotide sequence: TGTGCCAGTAGTCCGGGCGGGGGTAGCTTGGATGAGCAGTTCTTC.

J is TRBJ2-1 and V is TRBV7-3; 14 nucleotides line up with TRBD2. V shed 6 bases and J 6 bases; nucleotides not matched to a gene: 4. Germline V CDR1 and CDR2: SGHTA, FQGTGA. CDR3 length: 15 amino acids. The CDR3 DNA is TGTGCCAGCAGTTCTGGGACTAGCGGGGGCAATGAGCAGTTCTTC. Translating gives CASSSGTSGGNEQFF.